Presented here are 5 T cell receptor beta chains from one specimen sequenced in a study of beta chain features in type 1 diabetes. The whole isolated RNA underwent reverse transcription, so sequencing captured expressed TCRB transcripts. Assay: immunoSEQ multiplex PCR; the TCRdb copy retains only in-frame clones and omits some. The sample holds 600,000 to 700,000 clones, roughly an eighth seen once. These receptors are not linked to any known antigen. Study outcomes and limitations: Shortening that was moderate but significant affected the TCRB CDR3s of Type 1 diabetes patients in all four CD4+ subsets.

The sequencing sample was made of naive CD4+ T cells from blood. The source of these receptors is a young man with type 1 diabetes.

V gene TRBV29-1 combines with J gene TRBJ1-2; 7 positions agree with TRBD1. Germline trimming cut 7 bases from V and 5 bases from J; bases unmatched to any gene: 10. From germline, CDR1 is SQVTM and CDR2 ANQGSEA. CDR3 length: 13 amino acids. CDR3 loop: CSAWRGRGYGYTF. The DNA for the CDR3 is TGCAGCGCCTGGAGGGGGCGGGGATATGGCTACACCTTC.

The CDR3 here is CASSFGSFRLLGYEQYF. DNA of the CDR3: TGTGCCAGCAGCTTCGGTTCATTCAGACTCTTGGGTTACGAGCAGTACTTC. The chain uses TRBV7-2 and TRBJ2-7; D uncertain. V lost 3 bases and J 4 bases, leaving 22 bases between the germline ends. The CDR3 is made up of 17 amino acids. Germline CDR1 reads SGHTA; CDR2 reads FQGNSA.

This clone appeared a few times. This chain's CDR3 is CASSQDHHNYGYTF. DNA of the CDR3: TGCGCCAGCAGCCAAGATCACCATAACTATGGCTACACCTTC. The J gene is TRBJ1-2, the V gene TRBV4-3; D not certain. The CDR3 has 14 residues. V lost 0 bases and J 1 base, leaving 6 bases between the germline ends. Germline CDR1 is LGHNA and CDR2 is YSLEER.

The gene calls are TRBV6-5 and TRBJ1-6; TRBD1 is a possible D gene (5 bases). Per the germline V gene, CDR1 is MNHEY and CDR2 is SVGAGI. The V and J ends lost 1 base and 7 bases respectively, with 14 bases between them. The CDR3 spans 16 residues. The DNA of the CDR3 is TGTGCCAGCAGTTACTTATTTGGAGGGGCGAATTCACCCCTCCACTTT. Protein product: CASSYLFGGANSPLHF.

Only a few counts were recorded for this clone. Within the sample, other DNA sequences also encode this same CDR3. In nucleotides, the CDR3 is TGTGCCAGCAGCTTAGCTGTGGGCACAGATACGCAGTATTTT. The encoded protein is CASSLAVGTDTQYF. This chain uses TRBV7-2 with TRBJ2-3, with no clear D. The germline gives CDR1 SGHTA, CDR2 FQGNSA. V lost 0 bases to trimming and J lost 1 base, with 5 bases between them. The CDR3 consists of 14 residues.